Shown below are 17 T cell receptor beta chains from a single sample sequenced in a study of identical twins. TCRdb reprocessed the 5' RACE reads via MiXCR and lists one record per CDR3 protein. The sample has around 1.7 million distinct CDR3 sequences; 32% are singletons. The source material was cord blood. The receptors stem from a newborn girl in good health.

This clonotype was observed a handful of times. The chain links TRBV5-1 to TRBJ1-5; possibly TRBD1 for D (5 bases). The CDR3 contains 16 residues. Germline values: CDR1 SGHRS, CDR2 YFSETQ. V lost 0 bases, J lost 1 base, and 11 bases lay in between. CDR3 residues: CASSLAGWGSNQPQHF. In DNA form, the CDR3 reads TGCGCCAGCAGCTTGGCTGGGTGGGGGAGCAATCAGCCCCAGCATTTT.

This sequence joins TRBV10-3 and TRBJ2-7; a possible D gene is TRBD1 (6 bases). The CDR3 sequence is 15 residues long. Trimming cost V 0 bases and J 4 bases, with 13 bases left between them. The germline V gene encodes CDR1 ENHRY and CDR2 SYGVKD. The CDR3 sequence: CAISESAGELYEQYF. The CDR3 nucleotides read TGTGCCATCAGTGAGTCGGCAGGGGAGTTATACGAGCAGTACTTC.

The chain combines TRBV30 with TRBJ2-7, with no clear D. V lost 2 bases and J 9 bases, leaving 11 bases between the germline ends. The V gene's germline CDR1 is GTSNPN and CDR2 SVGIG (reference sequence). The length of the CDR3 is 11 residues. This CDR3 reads CAWSQTVGQYF. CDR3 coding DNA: TGTGCCTGGAGTCAAACCGTAGGGCAGTACTTC.

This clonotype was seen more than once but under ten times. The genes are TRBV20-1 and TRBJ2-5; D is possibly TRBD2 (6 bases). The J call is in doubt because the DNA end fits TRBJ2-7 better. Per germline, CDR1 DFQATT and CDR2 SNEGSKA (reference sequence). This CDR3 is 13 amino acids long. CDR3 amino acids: CSAEGLADYEQYF. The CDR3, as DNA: TGCAGTGCCGAGGGACTTGCCGATTACGAGCAGTACTTC.

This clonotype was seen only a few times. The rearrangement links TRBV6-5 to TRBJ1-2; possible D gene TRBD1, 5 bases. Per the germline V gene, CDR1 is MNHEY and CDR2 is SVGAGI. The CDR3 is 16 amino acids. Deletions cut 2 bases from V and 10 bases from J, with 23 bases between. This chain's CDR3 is CASSYGERDVACDYTF. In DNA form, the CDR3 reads TGTGCCAGCAGTTACGGAGAACGGGACGTGGCTTGCGACTACACCTTC.

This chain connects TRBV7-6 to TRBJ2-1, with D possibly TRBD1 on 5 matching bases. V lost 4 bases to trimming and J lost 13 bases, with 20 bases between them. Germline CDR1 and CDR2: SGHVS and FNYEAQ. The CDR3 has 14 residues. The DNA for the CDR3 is TGTGCCAGCAGCTCCGCAGGGATAGTAAAGACCCAGTTCTTC. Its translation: CASSSAGIVKTQFF.

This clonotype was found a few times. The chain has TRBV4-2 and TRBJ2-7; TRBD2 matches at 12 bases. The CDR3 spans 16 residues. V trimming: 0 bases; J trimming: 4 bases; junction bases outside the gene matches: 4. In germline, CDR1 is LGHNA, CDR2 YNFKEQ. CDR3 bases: TGTGCCAGCAGCCAAGATATCGGACTAGCGGGGTACGAGCAGTACTTC. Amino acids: CASSQDIGLAGYEQYF.

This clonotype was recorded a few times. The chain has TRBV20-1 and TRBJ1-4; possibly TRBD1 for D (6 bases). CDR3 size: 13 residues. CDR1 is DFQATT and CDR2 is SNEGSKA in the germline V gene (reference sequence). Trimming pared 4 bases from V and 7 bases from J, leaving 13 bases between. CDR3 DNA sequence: TGCAGTGCTACACAGGGACTCGGTGAAAAACTGTTTTTT. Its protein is CSATQGLGEKLFF.

The CDR3 loop reads CASSQDRRPLSTEAFF. CDR3 DNA: TGCGCCAGCAGCCAAGATCGCAGGCCCTTAAGCACTGAAGCTTTCTTT. The chain joins TRBV4-1 to TRBJ1-1; the D is unclear. The CDR3 sequence is 16 residues long. Trimming cost V 0 bases and J 4 bases, with 15 bases left between them. Germline V lookup: CDR1 MGHRA, CDR2 YSYEKL.

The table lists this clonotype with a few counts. The DNA for the CDR3 is TGCAGTGCCGATATCCGGGACAGCTCCTATGGCTACACCTTC. Protein product: CSADIRDSSYGYTF. This sequence joins TRBV20-1 and TRBJ1-2; 7 bases agree with TRBD1. The germline gives CDR1 DFQATT, CDR2 SNEGSKA (reference sequence). Trimming removed 6 bases from V and 4 bases from J; junction bases left unmatched: 11. This CDR3 comprises 14 residues.

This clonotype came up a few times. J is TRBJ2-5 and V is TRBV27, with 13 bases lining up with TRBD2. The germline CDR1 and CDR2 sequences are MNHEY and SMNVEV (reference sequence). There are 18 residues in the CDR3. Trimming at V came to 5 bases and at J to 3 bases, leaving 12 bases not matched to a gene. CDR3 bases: TGTGCCAGCAGTCTCCCTGGGACTAGCGGGAAGAAGAAAGAGACCCAGTACTTC. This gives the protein CASSLPGTSGKKKETQYF.

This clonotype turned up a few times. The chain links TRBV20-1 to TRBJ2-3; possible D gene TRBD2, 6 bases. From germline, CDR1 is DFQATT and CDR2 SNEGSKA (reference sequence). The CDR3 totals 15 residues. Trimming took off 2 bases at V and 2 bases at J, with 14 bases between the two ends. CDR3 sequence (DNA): TGCAGTGCTAGACGGGACTTCATTCTCACAGATACGCAGTATTTT. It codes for CSARRDFILTDTQYF.

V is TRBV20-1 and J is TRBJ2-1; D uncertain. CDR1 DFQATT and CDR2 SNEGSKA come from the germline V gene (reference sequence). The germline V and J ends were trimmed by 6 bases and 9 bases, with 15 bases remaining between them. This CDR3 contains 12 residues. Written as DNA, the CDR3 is TGCAGTGCGACCATCCCGCGCGGTGAGCAGTTCTTC. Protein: CSATIPRGEQFF.

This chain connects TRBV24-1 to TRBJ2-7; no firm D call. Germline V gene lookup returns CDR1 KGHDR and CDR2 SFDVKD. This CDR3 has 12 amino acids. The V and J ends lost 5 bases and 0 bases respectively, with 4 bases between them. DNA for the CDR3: TGTGCCACCAGTGGACACTCCTACGAGCAGTACTTC. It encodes CATSGHSYEQYF.

Here the CDR3 reads CSARGLAGTKETQYF. CDR3 DNA sequence: TGCAGTGCTAGAGGACTAGCGGGCACGAAAGAGACCCAGTACTTC. This rearrangement joins TRBV20-1 to TRBJ2-5; 10 nucleotides line up with TRBD2. Trimming removed 1 base from V and 3 bases from J; junction bases left unmatched: 5. The CDR3 runs to 15 residues. CDR1 DFQATT and CDR2 SNEGSKA come from the germline V gene (reference sequence).

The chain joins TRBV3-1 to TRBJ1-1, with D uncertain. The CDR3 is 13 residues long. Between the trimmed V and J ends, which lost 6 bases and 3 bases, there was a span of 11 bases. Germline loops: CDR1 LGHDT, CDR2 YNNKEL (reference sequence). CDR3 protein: CASRPDGYTEAFF. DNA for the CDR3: TGTGCCAGCAGACCGGACGGCTACACTGAAGCTTTCTTT.

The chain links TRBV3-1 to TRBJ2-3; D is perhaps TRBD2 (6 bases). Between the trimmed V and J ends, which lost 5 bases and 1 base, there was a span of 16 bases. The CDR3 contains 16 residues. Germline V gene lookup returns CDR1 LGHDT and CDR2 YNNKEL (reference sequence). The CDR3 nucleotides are TGTGCCAGCAGCGAAGGCTGGGACTCTCGCACAGATACGCAGTATTTT. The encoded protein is CASSEGWDSRTDTQYF.